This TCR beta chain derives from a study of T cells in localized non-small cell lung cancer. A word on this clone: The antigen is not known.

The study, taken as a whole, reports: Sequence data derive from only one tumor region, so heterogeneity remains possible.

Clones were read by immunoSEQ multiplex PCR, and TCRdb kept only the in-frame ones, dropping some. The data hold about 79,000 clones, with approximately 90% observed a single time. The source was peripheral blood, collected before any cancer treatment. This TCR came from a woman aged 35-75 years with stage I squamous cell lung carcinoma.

CDR3 nucleotides: TGTGCCAGCAGCTCCGGACAGGTCAATGAGCAGTACTTC. Translation gives CASSSGQVNEQYF. The J gene is TRBJ2-7, the V gene TRBV7-9; 7 bases align to TRBD1. Losses at the gene ends were 4 bases for V and 7 bases for J; bases not matched to a gene: 7. The CDR3 totals 13 residues. Germline CDR1 and CDR2: SEHNR and FQNEAQ (reference sequence).